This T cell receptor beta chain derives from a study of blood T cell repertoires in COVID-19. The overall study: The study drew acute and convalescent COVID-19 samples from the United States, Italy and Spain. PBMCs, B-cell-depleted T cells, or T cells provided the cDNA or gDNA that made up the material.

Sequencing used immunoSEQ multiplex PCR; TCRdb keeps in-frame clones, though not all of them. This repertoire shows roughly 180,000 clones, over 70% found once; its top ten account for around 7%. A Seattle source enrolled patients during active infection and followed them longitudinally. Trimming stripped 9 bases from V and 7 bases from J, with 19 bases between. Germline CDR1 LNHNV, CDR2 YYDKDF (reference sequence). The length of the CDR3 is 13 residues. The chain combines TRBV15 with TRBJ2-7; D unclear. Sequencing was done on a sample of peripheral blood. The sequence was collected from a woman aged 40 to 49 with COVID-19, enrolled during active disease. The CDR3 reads CATYDIGDPEQYF. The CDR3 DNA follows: TGTGCCACTTACGATATAGGAGATCCGGAGCAGTACTTC.